A single sample gave rise to the 3 T cell receptor beta chains below, sequenced in a study of memory CD4+ T cells and cytomegalovirus serostatus. Single viable CD3+CD4+CD8-CD45RO+ cells were sorted as the memory CD4+ T cells. Only in-frame clones appear in the TCRdb table, and some are missing; sequencing was by immunoSEQ multiplex PCR. The sample gives approximately 44,000 clones, 76% of which show up once; 1.5% to 2.5% is in the top ten. Source material: memory CD4+ T cells from blood. Receptors were obtained from an adult in good health and CMV-seronegative.

This rearrangement joins TRBV4-1 to TRBJ1-2; 7 bases match TRBD1. Germline loops: CDR1 MGHRA, CDR2 YSYEKL. This CDR3 spans 15 amino acids. V gave up 1 base and J gave up 5 bases; unmatched junction bases: 7. The CDR3 loop reads CASSQGQGVNYGYTF. CDR3 DNA: TGCGCCAGCAGCCAAGGACAGGGAGTGAATTATGGCTACACCTTC.

The chain recombines TRBV19 with TRBJ2-3, with D perhaps matching TRBD2 (5 bases). CDR3 size: 16 residues. The V gene lost 6 bases and the J gene lost 4 bases, with 20 bases spanning the gap. Germline values: CDR1 LNHDA, CDR2 SQIVND (reference sequence). CDR3 sequence (DNA): TGTGCCAGTAGGCCCAATACGGGGTCGCGGTCAGATACGCAGTATTTT. This encodes CASRPNTGSRSDTQYF.

The chain joins TRBV2 to TRBJ1-5; D gene uncertain. This CDR3 comprises 13 residues. CDR1 and CDR2 from the germline V gene are SNHLY and FYNNEI. Trimming stripped 1 base from V and 7 bases from J, with 8 bases between. CDR3 region: CASSEVEGQPQHF. The DNA for the CDR3 is TGTGCCAGCAGTGAAGTGGAGGGACAGCCCCAGCATTTT.